Shown below are 7 T cell receptor beta chains from a single sample sequenced in a study of T cell repertoires in cytomegalovirus infection. MiXCR, run by TCRdb on the reads, gives a single entry per CDR3 protein. Seen here are about 150,000 distinct CDR3 sequences, about 15% observed once, and the top ten hold roughly 20%. The sample taken for sequencing was CD8+ T cells from PBMCs. All receptors come from a human donor in good health (CMV status not recorded). Some clones in this sample may be carry-over from other donors' samples.

The sample holds a few counts of this clonotype. V is TRBV7-9 and J is TRBJ2-1, with D perhaps TRBD1 (6 bases). The germline V gene encodes CDR1 SEHNR and CDR2 FQNEAQ (reference sequence). The CDR3 runs 15 residues. V lost 5 bases, J lost 3 bases, and 14 bases lay in between. CDR3 loop: CASSIGTPSYNEQFF. CDR3 coding DNA: TGTGCCAGCAGCATCGGGACACCAAGCTACAATGAGCAGTTCTTC.

The chain has TRBV6-2 or TRBV6-3 and TRBJ2-1; 9 positions match TRBD1. This CDR3 is built from 15 residues. Trimming took 5 bases from V and 9 from J; bases not matched to a gene: 11. Germline values: CDR1 MNHEY, CDR2 SVGEGT. The chain's CDR3 is CASSPTRDRDSEQFF. For the CDR3, the DNA is TGTGCCAGCAGTCCCACCCGGGACAGGGACAGTGAGCAGTTCTTC.

This chain joins TRBV28 and TRBJ2-7; 7 bases fit TRBD1. This CDR3 has 13 residues. The trim removed 3 bases at V and 5 bases at J, leaving 4 bases unmatched. Germline V gene lookup returns CDR1 MDHEN and CDR2 SYDVKM. The CDR3 loop reads CASSFDRAHEQYF. CDR3 nucleotide sequence: TGTGCCAGCAGTTTCGACAGGGCCCACGAGCAGTACTTC.

The rearrangement uses TRBV6-5 and TRBJ1-1, with D possibly TRBD1 on 5 matching bases. Trimming pared 7 bases from V and 4 bases from J, leaving 13 bases between. This CDR3 spans 13 amino acids. The V gene's germline CDR1 is MNHEY and CDR2 SVGAGI. The CDR3 DNA reads TGTGCCAGCATCCTTGCGGGGACCACTGAAGCTTTCTTT. Amino acids: CASILAGTTEAFF.

This clonotype appeared many times. The chain uses TRBV7-2 and TRBJ1-1; D is unclear. The CDR3 sequence is 13 residues long. CDR1 is SGHTA and CDR2 is FQGNSA in the germline V gene. V lost 0 bases, J lost 7 bases, and 9 bases lay in between. The chain's CDR3 is CASSLANGVEAFF. CDR3 coding DNA: TGTGCCAGCAGCTTAGCGAATGGAGTTGAAGCTTTCTTT.

This sequence joins TRBV6-5 and TRBJ2-1; a weak D match, TRBD2 (5 bases). The germline V and J ends were trimmed by 2 bases and 9 bases, with 8 bases remaining between them. Germline V CDR1 and CDR2: MNHEY, SVGAGI. The CDR3 has 12 residues. Here the CDR3 reads CASSYPAGEQFF. For the CDR3, the DNA is TGTGCCAGCAGTTACCCGGCGGGTGAGCAGTTCTTC.

This clonotype was detected a few times. The chain uses TRBV7-9 and TRBJ2-7; 8 bases match TRBD1. The V gene's germline CDR1 is SEHNR and CDR2 FQNEAQ (reference sequence). The CDR3 runs to 13 residues. V lost 5 bases to trimming and J lost 5 bases; unmatched junction nucleotides: 5. The CDR3 protein is CASSHPDRDEQYF. The CDR3 nucleotides are TGTGCCAGCAGCCATCCGGACAGGGACGAGCAGTACTTC.